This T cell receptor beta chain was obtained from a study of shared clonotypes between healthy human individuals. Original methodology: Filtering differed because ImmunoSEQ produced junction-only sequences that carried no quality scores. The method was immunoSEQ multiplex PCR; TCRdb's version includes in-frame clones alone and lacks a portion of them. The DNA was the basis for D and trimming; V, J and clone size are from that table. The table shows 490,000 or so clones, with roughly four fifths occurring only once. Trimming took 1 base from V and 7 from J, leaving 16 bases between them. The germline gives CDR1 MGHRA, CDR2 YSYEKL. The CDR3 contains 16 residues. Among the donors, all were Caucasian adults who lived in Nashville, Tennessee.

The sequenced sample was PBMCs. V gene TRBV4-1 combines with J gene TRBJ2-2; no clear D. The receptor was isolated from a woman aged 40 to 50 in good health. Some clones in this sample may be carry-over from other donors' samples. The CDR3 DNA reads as TGCGCCAGCAGCCAAGTGGGGTTTATGGTCAACGGGGAGCTGTTTTTT. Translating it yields CASSQVGFMVNGELFF.